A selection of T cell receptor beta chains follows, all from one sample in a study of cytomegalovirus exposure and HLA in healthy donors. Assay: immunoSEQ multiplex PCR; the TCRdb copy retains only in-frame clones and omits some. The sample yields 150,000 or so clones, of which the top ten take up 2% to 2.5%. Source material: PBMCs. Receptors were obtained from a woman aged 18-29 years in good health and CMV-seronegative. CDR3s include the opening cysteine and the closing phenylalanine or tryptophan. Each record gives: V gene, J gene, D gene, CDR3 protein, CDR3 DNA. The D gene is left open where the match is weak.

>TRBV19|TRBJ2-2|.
CASIRGSHTGELFF
TGTGCCAGTATTAGGGGGAGTCACACCGGGGAGCTGTTTTTT
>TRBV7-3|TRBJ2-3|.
CASSLFPREHTTDTQYF
TGTGCCAGCAGCTTATTCCCGCGGGAACATACCACAGATACGCAGTATTTT
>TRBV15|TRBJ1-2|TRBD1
CATSRERQGRGYTF
TGTGCCACCAGCAGAGAGAGACAGGGCCGTGGCTACACCTTC
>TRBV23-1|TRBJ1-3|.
CASSQSLGESYF
TGCGCCAGCAGTCAATCCCTCGGAGAAAGCTATTTT
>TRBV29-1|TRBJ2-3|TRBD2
CSVSASGGSTDTQYF
TGCAGCGTTTCGGCTAGCGGGGGGAGCACAGATACGCAGTATTTT
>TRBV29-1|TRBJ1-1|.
CSVSRGRNTEAFF
TGCAGCGTCTCGCGAGGGAGGAACACTGAAGCTTTCTTT
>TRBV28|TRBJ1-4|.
CASSPTTNEKLFF
TGTGCCAGCAGTCCCACAACTAATGAAAAACTGTTTTTT
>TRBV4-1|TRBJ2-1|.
CASSQEGANEQFF
TGCGCCAGCAGCCAAGAGGGGGCCAATGAGCAGTTCTTC
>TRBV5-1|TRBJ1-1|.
CASSSQVNTEAFF
TGCGCCAGCAGCTCCCAGGTTAACACTGAAGCTTTCTTT
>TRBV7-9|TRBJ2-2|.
CASSLVEVTNTGELFF
TGTGCCAGCAGCTTAGTTGAGGTTACGAACACCGGGGAGCTGTTTTTT
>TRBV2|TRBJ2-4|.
CASSSENIQYF
TGTGCCAGCAGTTCGGAAAACATTCAGTACTTC